This paragraph reports one T cell receptor beta chain. Antigen unknown. Assay: immunoSEQ multiplex PCR; the TCRdb copy retains only in-frame clones and omits some. The sample has over a million clones; around 78% are singletons. CDR1 SEHNR and CDR2 FQNEAQ come from the germline V gene (reference sequence). The CDR3 loop spans 14 amino acids. Trimming took off 1 base at V and 2 bases at J, with 5 bases between the two ends. The record originates from a study of shared clonotypes between healthy human individuals. Findings and caveats of the study: In having few donors, the study represented limited genetic and exposure-history diversity.

A split of CD4+ cells into CD45RA+ naive and CD45RA-negative memory subsets was performed. Input material: memory CD4+ T cells from PBMCs. The sample's subset: CD45RA-negative fraction. The V gene is TRBV7-9, the J gene TRBJ2-2; D remains unclear. This receptor was taken from a man between 18 and 35 years old in good health. Some clones in this sample may be carry-over from other donors' samples. The CDR3 protein is CASSLEINTGELFF. The CDR3 nucleotides read TGTGCCAGCAGCTTAGAAATCAACACCGGGGAGCTGTTTTTT. The variable domain in full, completed from reference TRBV7-9 and TRBJ2-2, reads DTGVSQNPRHKITKRGQNVTFRCDPISEHNRLYWYRQTLGQGPEFLTYFQNEAQLEKSRLLSDRFSAERPKGSFSTLEIQRTEQGDSAMYLCASSLEINTGELFFGEGSRLTVL.